The present T cell receptor (beta chain) was sequenced within a study of T-cell reconstitution after alpha-beta-depleted transplantation in children. Study-level findings and limits: At around two months after transplant, the alpha-beta T cells were reportedly derived from several hundred expanded clones that came from non-depleted graft cells.

The CDR3 runs to 14 residues. The V gene's germline CDR1 is MDHEN and CDR2 SYDVKM. The V end was cut by 7 bases, the J end by 7 bases, with 16 bases between. The TCRbeta library was prepared with unique molecular identifiers. TCRdb processed the PCR reads anew with MiXCR; each CDR3 protein has one entry. This sample carries some 600,000 distinct CDR3 sequences, 13% of them seen once, and the ten largest clones take roughly 2.3%. This clonotype was counted many times. Antigen specificity is unknown. Sequenced material: PBMCs, mostly from graft donor cells, taken 360 days after TCRalphabeta/CD19-depleted stem cell transplant. This sequence originates from a male patient younger than 18 who had a stem cell transplant for acute myeloid leukemia, so the T cells may come from the graft donor. The gene calls are TRBV28 and TRBJ1-4, with D perhaps TRBD1 (5 bases). This chain's CDR3 is CASKRLQGAEKLFF. The DNA for the CDR3 is TGTGCCAGCAAAAGACTTCAGGGTGCTGAAAAACTGTTTTTT. The whole variable domain, remainder taken from reference TRBV28 and TRBJ1-4, is DVKVTQSSRYLVKRTGEKVFLECVQDMDHENMFWYRQDPGLGLRLIYFSYDVKMKEKGDIPEGYSVSREKKERFSLILESASTNQTSMYLCASKRLQGAEKLFFGSGTQLSVL.